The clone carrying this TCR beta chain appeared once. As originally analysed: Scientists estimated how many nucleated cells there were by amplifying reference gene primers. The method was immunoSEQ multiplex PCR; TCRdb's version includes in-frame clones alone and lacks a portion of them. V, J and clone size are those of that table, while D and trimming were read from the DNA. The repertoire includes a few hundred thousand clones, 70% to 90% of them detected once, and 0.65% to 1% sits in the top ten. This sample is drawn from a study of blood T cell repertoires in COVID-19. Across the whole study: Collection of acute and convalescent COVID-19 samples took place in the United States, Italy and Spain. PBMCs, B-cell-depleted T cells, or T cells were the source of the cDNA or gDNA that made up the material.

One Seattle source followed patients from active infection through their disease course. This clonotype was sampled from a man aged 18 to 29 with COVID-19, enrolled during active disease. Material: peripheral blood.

In nucleotides, the CDR3 is TGTGCCAGCAAACAAGCAGGGGAAAATTCACCCCTCCACTTT. This codes for CASKQAGENSPLHF. This chain connects TRBV6-5 to TRBJ1-6; TRBD1 might be the D (6 bases). Trimming took off 7 bases at V and 7 bases at J, with 14 bases between the two ends. Germline CDR1 and CDR2: MNHEY and SVGAGI. The CDR3 loop spans 14 amino acids.